Following are 5 T cell receptor beta chains from one sample sequenced in a study of early T cells in non-severe SARS-CoV-2 infection. TCRdb re-derived calls from the 5' RACE reads in MiXCR, one entry per CDR3 protein. The sample lists tens of thousands of distinct CDR3 sequences, 12% to 15% occurring once. The sequencing input was whole blood. The receptor source for this set is an adult who was a healthcare worker with PCR-confirmed SARS-CoV-2 infection or an uninfected control (not recorded which).

This rearrangement joins TRBV9 to TRBJ1-1; D is ambiguous. This CDR3 is built from 14 residues. V was cut by 2 bases and J by 3 bases, with 11 bases left in between. Germline CDR1 is SGDLS and CDR2 is YYNGEE. Here the CDR3 reads CASSVEPGDTEAFF. Written as DNA, the CDR3 is TGTGCCAGCAGCGTGGAGCCCGGGGACACTGAAGCTTTCTTT.

This clonotype appeared a few times. The DNA for the CDR3 is TGTGCCAGCTCCCAGTCGGCGGTCACAGGGGCCGCCTCCTACGAGCAGTACTTC. It encodes CASSQSAVTGAASYEQYF. The chain carries TRBV18 and TRBJ2-7; 7 bases match TRBD1. CDR3 length: 18 residues. V lost 6 bases to trimming and J lost 0 bases; unmatched junction nucleotides: 17. Per germline, CDR1 KGHSH and CDR2 LQKENI.

Only a few counts were recorded for this clonotype. This rearrangement joins TRBV14 to TRBJ2-1; 10 bases are shared with TRBD2. Per germline, CDR1 SGHDN and CDR2 FVKESK. The CDR3 runs 19 residues. V lost 1 base to trimming and J lost 0 bases; unmatched junction nucleotides: 9. DNA of the CDR3: TGTGCCAGCAGCCAAGCTAGCGGGGGCCATTTACGCTCCTACAATGAGCAGTTCTTC. It specifies CASSQASGGHLRSYNEQFF.

V usage is TRBV10-3 and J usage is TRBJ2-6; TRBD1 might be the D (6 bases). Germline V lookup: CDR1 ENHRY, CDR2 SYGVKD. This CDR3 is built from 15 residues. V lost 8 bases and J lost 0, with 11 bases in between. The chain's CDR3 is CAIQGSFSGANVLTF. DNA of the CDR3: TGTGCCATCCAGGGGTCCTTCTCTGGGGCCAACGTCCTGACTTTC.

V is TRBV28 and J is TRBJ2-5; D remains ambiguous. This CDR3 region has 12 residues. The V end was cut by 6 bases, the J end by 1 base, with 6 bases between. Germline V gene data show CDR1 as MDHEN and CDR2 as SYDVKM. CDR3 amino acids: CASRPAQETQYF. The CDR3 DNA is TGTGCCAGCAGGCCGGCCCAAGAGACCCAGTACTTC. Full variable domain (remainder filled in from reference TRBV28 and TRBJ2-5): DVKVTQSSRYLVKRTGEKVFLECVQDMDHENMFWYRQDPGLGLRLIYFSYDVKMKEKGDIPEGYSVSREKKERFSLILESASTNQTSMYLCASRPAQETQYFGPGTRLLVL.